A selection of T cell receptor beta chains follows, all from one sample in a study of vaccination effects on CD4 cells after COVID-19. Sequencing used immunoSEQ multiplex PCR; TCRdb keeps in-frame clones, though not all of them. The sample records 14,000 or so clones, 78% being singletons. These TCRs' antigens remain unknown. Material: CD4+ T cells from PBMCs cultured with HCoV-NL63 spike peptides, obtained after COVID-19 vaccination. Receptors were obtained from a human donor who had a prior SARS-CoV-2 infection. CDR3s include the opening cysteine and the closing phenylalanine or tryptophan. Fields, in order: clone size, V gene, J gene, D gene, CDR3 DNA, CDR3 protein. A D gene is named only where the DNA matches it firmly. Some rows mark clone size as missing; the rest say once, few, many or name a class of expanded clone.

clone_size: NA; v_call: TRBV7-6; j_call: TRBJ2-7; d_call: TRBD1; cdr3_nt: TGTGCCAGCAGCTTAGGCCGGGACAGGGTAAAATACGAGCAGTACTTC; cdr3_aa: CASSLGRDRVKYEQYF
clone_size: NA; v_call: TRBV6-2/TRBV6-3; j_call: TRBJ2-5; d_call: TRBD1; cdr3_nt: TGTGCCAGCAGTTCCTACGGACAGGGACCTGCGGGAGAGACCCAGTACTTC; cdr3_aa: CASSSYGQGPAGETQYF
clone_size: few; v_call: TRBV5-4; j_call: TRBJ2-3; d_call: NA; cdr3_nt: TGTGCCAGCAGCTCTCCGACTAGCACAGATACGCAGTATTTT; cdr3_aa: CASSSPTSTDTQYF
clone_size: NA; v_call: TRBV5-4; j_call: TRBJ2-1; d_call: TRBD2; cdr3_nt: TGTGCCAGCAGCTTGGTGCTGGCTAGCGGGATTGAGCAGTTCTTC; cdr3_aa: CASSLVLASGIEQFF
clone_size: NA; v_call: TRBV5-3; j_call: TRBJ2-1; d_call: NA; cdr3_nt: TGTGCCAGAAGCCACCTAGTCCCCGGCTCCTACAATGAGCAGTTCTTC; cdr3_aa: CARSHLVPGSYNEQFF
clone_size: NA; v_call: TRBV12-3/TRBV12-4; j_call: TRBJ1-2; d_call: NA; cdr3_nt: TGTGCCAGCAGTTTACTGGCGGGGAGCTACACCTTC; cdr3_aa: CASSLLAGSYTF
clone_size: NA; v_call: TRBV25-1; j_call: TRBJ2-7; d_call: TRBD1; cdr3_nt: TGTGCCAGCAGTGAATCCGGGACAGCCGTGCCCTACGAGCAGTACTTC; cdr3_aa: CASSESGTAVPYEQYF
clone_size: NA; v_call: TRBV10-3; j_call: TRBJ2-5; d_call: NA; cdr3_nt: TGTGCCATCAGGAGTATGGTAGGGGGTTTGGAGACCCAGTACTTC; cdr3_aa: CAIRSMVGGLETQYF
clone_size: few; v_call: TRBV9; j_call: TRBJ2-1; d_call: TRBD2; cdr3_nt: TGTGCCAGCAGCTTACTAGCGGTTCCCTACAATGAGCAGTTCTTC; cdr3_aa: CASSLLAVPYNEQFF
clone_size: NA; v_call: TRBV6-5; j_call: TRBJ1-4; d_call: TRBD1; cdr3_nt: TGTGCCAGCAGTTACGGTGGGGCAGGGGGAAAACTGTTTTTT; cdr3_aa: CASSYGGAGGKLFF
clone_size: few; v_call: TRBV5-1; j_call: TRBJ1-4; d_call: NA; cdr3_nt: TGCGCCAGCAGCTTGGATGGGGCTCGGTACGAAAAACTGTTTTTT; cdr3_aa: CASSLDGARYEKLFF
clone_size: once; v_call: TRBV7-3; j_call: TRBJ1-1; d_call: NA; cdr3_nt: TGTGCCAGCAGCTTAGAGAGGGCCACTGAAGCTTTCTTT; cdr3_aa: CASSLERATEAFF
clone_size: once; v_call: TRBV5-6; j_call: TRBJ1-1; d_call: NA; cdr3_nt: TGTGCCAGCAGCTTAGAACAACTGAACACTGAAGCTTTCTTT; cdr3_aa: CASSLEQLNTEAFF